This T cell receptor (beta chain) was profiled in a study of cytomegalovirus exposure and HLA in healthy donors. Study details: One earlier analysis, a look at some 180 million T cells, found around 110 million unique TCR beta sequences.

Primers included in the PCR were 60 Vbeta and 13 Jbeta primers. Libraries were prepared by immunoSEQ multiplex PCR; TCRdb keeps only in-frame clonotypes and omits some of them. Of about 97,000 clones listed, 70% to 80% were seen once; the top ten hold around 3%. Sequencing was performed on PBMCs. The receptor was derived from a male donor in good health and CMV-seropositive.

Here the CDR3 reads CASSQDPPNSRRHEQFF. CDR3 nucleotide sequence: TGTGCCAGCAGCCAAGATCCCCCCAATTCTAGAAGACATGAGCAGTTCTTC. The gene calls are TRBV4-2 and TRBJ2-1; D is undetermined. The germline V and J ends were trimmed by 0 bases and 8 bases, with 20 bases remaining between them. Germline CDR1 is LGHNA and CDR2 is YNFKEQ. CDR3 length equals 17 residues.